The 2 T cell receptor beta chains presented below share a single source sample, sequenced in a study of blood T cell repertoires in COVID-19. Generated by immunoSEQ multiplex PCR, the TCRdb table keeps only in-frame clones and is missing some. The sample comprises under 200,000 clones, 84% of which are singletons, and around 2.9% rests with the top ten. Material for sequencing was PBMCs or T cells enriched from blood (not recorded which). All receptors derive from a woman aged 25 to 39 who had been exposed to COVID-19.

The V and J genes are TRBV7-6 and TRBJ2-5; weak D call: TRBD1 (6 bases). This CDR3 is built from 15 residues. V was trimmed by 2 bases and J by 3 bases, leaving 13 bases between them. The germline V gene encodes CDR1 SGHVS and CDR2 FNYEAQ. CDR3 nucleotide sequence: TGTGCCAGCAGCTTAAAAGGGGCAGGGGAAGAGACCCAGTACTTC. It encodes CASSLKGAGEETQYF.

This clone occurred a few times. The chain is built from TRBV11-2 and TRBJ2-7; 13 nucleotides line up with TRBD2. This CDR3 comprises 15 residues. V shed 5 bases and J 7 bases; nucleotides not matched to a gene: 8. CDR1 is SGHAT, CDR2 FQNNGV, per germline. DNA of the CDR3: TGTGCCAGCAGCCTGGGGACTAGCGGGGCGGGAGAGCAGTACTTC. This codes for CASSLGTSGAGEQYF.